Described below is a single T cell receptor (beta chain) sequence and its context. Per the germline V gene, CDR1 is SGHNT and CDR2 is YENEEA. The CDR3 loop spans 14 amino acids. V was clipped by 1 base and J by 7 bases, with 8 bases between them. Clones were sequenced by immunoSEQ multiplex PCR, and TCRdb holds only the in-frame ones, with some missing. Counted here are approximately 490,000 clones, 80% to 90% occurring once; the ten biggest clones make up around 7.9%. The data belong to a study of blood T cell repertoires in COVID-19. Study overall: Acute-phase and convalescent COVID-19 samples originated in the United States, Italy and Spain.

Assignment of participants to cohorts was predicated upon participant-reported clinical history. The chain recombines TRBV11-3 with TRBJ1-6; a weak D match, TRBD1 (6 bases). The receptor was isolated from a woman in her sixties who had recovered from COVID-19. Sequenced: PBMCs or T cells enriched from blood (not recorded which). The CDR3 region is CASSLGTGNSPLHF. CDR3 nucleotides: TGTGCCAGCAGCTTAGGTACAGGGAATTCACCCCTCCACTTT.